This T cell receptor beta chain comes out of a study of T cell responses to AZD1222 COVID-19 vaccine. Overall study results and limits: With two AZD1222 doses given, Spike-specific TCR breadth and depth both rose. Spike regions recognized by vaccine-associated CD4 TCRs spanned the protein, led by 160-218 and 743-854.

Worth noting for this clone: What it binds is unknown.

The CDR3 is 14 amino acids. Per germline, CDR1 LGHNA and CDR2 YSLEER. V was clipped by 3 bases and J by 4 bases; unmatched bases: 4. Using immunoSEQ multiplex PCR, the repertoire was profiled, and TCRdb retains in-frame clones only, with some absent. The table has 90,000 to 150,000 clones, roughly 87% seen once. The source was peripheral blood, collected 28 days after the second AZD1222 dose. The rearrangement uses TRBV4-3 and TRBJ1-1; 8 nucleotides match TRBD1. The receptor was derived from an adult who received the AZD1222 COVID-19 vaccine. The DNA of the CDR3 is TGCGCCAGCAGCCAGGACAGGGTGAGCACTGAAGCTTTCTTT. Its protein is CASSQDRVSTEAFF.